This is a list of T cell receptor beta chains from one sample in a study of cytomegalovirus exposure and HLA in healthy donors. Using immunoSEQ multiplex PCR, the repertoire was profiled, and TCRdb retains in-frame clones only, with some absent. The profile shows some 120,000 clones, roughly 95% of them singletons. The specimen sequenced was PBMCs. These receptors all come from a man aged 18 to 29 in good health and CMV-seronegative. Each CDR3 is given with its conserved first and last residue. The order of the fields is J gene, clone size, V gene, D gene, CDR3 DNA, CDR3 protein. D genes are given only for firm matches. Only part of the rows carry a size: once, few, many, or a class if the clone is expanded.

TRBJ2-1 | . | TRBV11-2 | . | TGTGCCAGCAGCTTAGTTAAGGGCGAGCGGCGTCTCAATGAGCAGTTCTTC | CASSLVKGERRLNEQFF
TRBJ2-7 | . | TRBV29-1 | TRBD2 | TGCAGCGTGATATACAGGGACCGTCTAGCGGGAGGACCTTACGAGCAGTACTTC | CSVIYRDRLAGGPYEQYF
TRBJ2-2 | . | TRBV5-4 | TRBD2 | TGTGCCAGCAGCAAAACTAGCGGGAGGGCCCGGCGGGGCACCGGGGAGCTGTTTTTT | CASSKTSGRARRGTGELFF
TRBJ2-7 | . | TRBV5-1 | . | TGCGCCAGCAGCTCGACAGGCGCATCCTACGAGCAGTACTTC | CASSSTGASYEQYF
TRBJ2-1 | once | TRBV11-2 | . | TGTGCCAGCAGCTTCACAAATGAGCAGTTCTTC | CASSFTNEQFF
TRBJ1-4 | . | TRBV7-9 | . | TGTGCCAGCAGCTCCCCACAGGACGACTATGAAAAACTGTTTTTT | CASSSPQDDYEKLFF
TRBJ1-2 | . | TRBV2 | . | TGTGCCAGCAGGCGGGGGGCTGGTGGTGGCTACACCTTC | CASRRGAGGGYTF
TRBJ1-1 | . | TRBV27 | TRBD1 | TGTGCCACCCAGTCTAGGACAGGGAAAATTAGTCGTGGCACTGAAGCTTTCTTT | CATQSRTGKISRGTEAFF
TRBJ1-2 | . | TRBV28 | . | TGTGCCAGCAGTTTCCAGGGTTACGGTGGCTACACCTTC | CASSFQGYGGYTF
TRBJ2-7 | . | TRBV29-1 | TRBD1 | TGCAGCGGACGGACAGGGGAGTACGAGCAGTACTTC | CSGRTGEYEQYF
TRBJ2-1 | . | TRBV28 | . | TGTGCCAGCAGTTTAGGGGGGACCATGAATGAGCAGTTCTTC | CASSLGGTMNEQFF
TRBJ2-7 | . | TRBV5-8 | . | TGTGCCAGCATCCCGACGGGCGAGCAGTACTTC | CASIPTGEQYF
TRBJ2-7 | . | TRBV5-1 | . | TGCGCCAGCAGCTTGGCTTGGGGCGACGAGCAGTACTTC | CASSLAWGDEQYF
TRBJ2-7 | . | TRBV28 | TRBD1 | TGTGCCAGCAGTTTATATCGGGACAGAACCTACGAGCAGTACTTC | CASSLYRDRTYEQYF
TRBJ1-4 | . | TRBV4-3 | TRBD1 | TGCGCCAGCAGCCAAGAGCCGGGACAGACGAATGAAAAACTGTTTTTT | CASSQEPGQTNEKLFF
TRBJ2-3 | . | TRBV15 | TRBD1 | TGTGCCACCAGCGCCAACCGGGACAGGCTCATCGATACGCAGTATTTT | CATSANRDRLIDTQYF
TRBJ1-5 | . | TRBV7-3 | . | TGTGCCAGCAGCTTAAAAGAGAGCCCCCGGGACATTAGCAATCAGCCCCAGCATTTT | CASSLKESPRDISNQPQHF
TRBJ2-7 | . | TRBV5-6 | . | TGTGCCAGCAGCTTAGTAACACACACGGGGAGAGAGCAGTACTTC | CASSLVTHTGREQYF
TRBJ2-7 | once | TRBV19 | TRBD2 | TGTGCCAGTAGTGCCAGCGGGAGGACTACCTACGAGCAGTACTTC | CASSASGRTTYEQYF
TRBJ1-2 | . | TRBV5-4 | . | TGTGCCAGCAGCTTCTCCGGAGGGGATGGCTACACCTTC | CASSFSGGDGYTF
TRBJ2-6 | once | TRBV9 | TRBD1 | TGTGCCAGCAGCGTGGGACAGCAAATCTCTGGGGCCAACGTCCTGACTTTC | CASSVGQQISGANVLTF
TRBJ1-2 | once | TRBV29-1 | . | TGCAGCGTTGAAGATCGGGGGAGAGTCTATGGCTACACCTTC | CSVEDRGRVYGYTF
TRBJ1-1 | . | TRBV6-6 | TRBD1 | TGTGCCACCTCCCAACCTGGACAGGGGGCGCAGGAAGCTTTCTTT | CATSQPGQGAQEAFF
TRBJ1-1 | . | TRBV28 | . | TGTGCCAGCAGTCTGGACTTAGAAGCTTTCTTT | CASSLDLEAFF
TRBJ2-3 | . | TRBV12-2 | . | TGTGCAAGTCGCTTGGGGACACGCCAAAGGACAGATACGCAGTATTTT | CASRLGTRQRTDTQYF
TRBJ1-1 | . | TRBV2 | TRBD1 | TGTGCCAGCAGCCAGGGACAGGGCGGTGGCACTGAAGCTTTCTTT | CASSQGQGGGTEAFF
TRBJ2-7 | . | TRBV7-2 | . | TGTGCCAGCAGCCCCGTGGAGGGTAGCAGGAGCTCCTACGAGCAGTACTTC | CASSPVEGSRSSYEQYF
TRBJ1-1 | . | TRBV9 | TRBD1 | TGTGCCAGCAGCGGACAGGGAGTGAACACTGAAGCTTTCTTT | CASSGQGVNTEAFF
TRBJ1-2 | . | TRBV19 | . | TGTGCCAGTAGTTTCACGGGGATCTACCCCTATGGCTACACCTTC | CASSFTGIYPYGYTF
TRBJ2-1 | . | TRBV6-6 | TRBD1 | TGTGCCAGCAGCCTAGGACAGGGGTCCTACAATGAGCAGTTCTTC | CASSLGQGSYNEQFF
TRBJ2-3 | . | TRBV5-4 | TRBD1 | TGTGCCAGCAGCTCCGGACAGGACCCCACAGATACGCAGTATTTT | CASSSGQDPTDTQYF